What follows are 5 T cell receptor beta chains derived from one specimen sequenced in a study of technical replicates of blood from four donors. Assay: immunoSEQ multiplex PCR; the TCRdb copy retains only in-frame clones and omits some. The table includes under 15,000 clones, 80% detected once. Sequenced input: PBMCs. The receptor source for this set is a human donor in good health.

This clone was seen once. The chain's CDR3 is CASSSDRGYTGELFF. As DNA, the CDR3 is TGTGCCAGCAGCTCAGACAGGGGGTACACCGGGGAGCTGTTTTTT. The chain recombines TRBV11-3 with TRBJ2-2; 9 positions agree with TRBD1. Germline assignment: CDR1 SGHNT and CDR2 YENEEA. J gave up 3 bases and V 4 bases, and 3 bases lay outside the gene matches. This CDR3 is 15 amino acids long.

V and J are TRBV14 and TRBJ2-6, with a tentative D call TRBD1 (5 bases). CDR1 and CDR2 from the germline V gene are SGHDN and FVKESK. This CDR3 has 15 residues. The V and J ends lost 3 bases and 3 bases respectively, with 9 bases between them. The CDR3 is CASSHLGLGANVLTF. In DNA form, the CDR3 reads TGTGCCAGCAGCCATTTGGGGCTTGGGGCCAACGTCCTGACTTTC.

The V call is TRBV28, the J call TRBJ1-2; 8 positions match TRBD1. J gave up 5 bases and V 6 bases, and 8 bases lay outside the gene matches. Germline values: CDR1 MDHEN, CDR2 SYDVKM. The CDR3 runs 14 residues. CDR3: CASSLTGESYGYTF. The CDR3 region has the DNA TGTGCCAGCAGCTTGACAGGGGAATCGTATGGCTACACCTTC.

The chain carries TRBV5-6 and TRBJ2-5, with 9 bases fitting TRBD2. Per the germline V gene, CDR1 is SGHDT and CDR2 is YYEEEE. The CDR3 loop spans 15 amino acids. Trimming removed 5 bases from V and 4 bases from J; junction bases left unmatched: 9. For the CDR3, the DNA is TGTGCCAGCAGACAGGCGGGAGGGCCGGCAGAGACCCAGTACTTC. Its protein product is CASRQAGGPAETQYF.

The chain links TRBV5-1 to TRBJ2-4, with 7 nucleotides matching TRBD1. Germline lookup yields CDR1 SGHRS and CDR2 YFSETQ. V shed 1 base and J 0 bases; nucleotides not matched to a gene: 7. The CDR3 runs to 17 residues. The CDR3 DNA reads TGCGCCAGCAGCTTGCAAGGGGGCCGGTTAGCCAAAAACATTCAGTACTTC. This encodes CASSLQGGRLAKNIQYF.